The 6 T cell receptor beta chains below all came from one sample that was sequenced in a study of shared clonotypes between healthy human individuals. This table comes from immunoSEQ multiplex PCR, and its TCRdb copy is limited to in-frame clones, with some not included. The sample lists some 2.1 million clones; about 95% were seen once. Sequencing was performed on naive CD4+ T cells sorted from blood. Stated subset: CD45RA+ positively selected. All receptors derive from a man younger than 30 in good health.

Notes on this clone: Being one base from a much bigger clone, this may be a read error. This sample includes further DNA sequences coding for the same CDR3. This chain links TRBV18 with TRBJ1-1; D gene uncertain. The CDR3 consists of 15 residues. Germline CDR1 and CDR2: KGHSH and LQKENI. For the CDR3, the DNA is TGCGCCAGCTCACCACCAAACCACATGAACACTGAAGCTTTCTTT. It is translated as CASSPPNHMNTEAFF.

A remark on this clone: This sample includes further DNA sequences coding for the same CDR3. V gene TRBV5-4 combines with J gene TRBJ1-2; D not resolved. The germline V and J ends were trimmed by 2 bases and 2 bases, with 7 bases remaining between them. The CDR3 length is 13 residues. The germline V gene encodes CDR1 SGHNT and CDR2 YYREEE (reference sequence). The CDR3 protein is CASSLTENYGYTF. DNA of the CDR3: TGTGCCAGCAGCTTAACAGAGAACTATGGCTACACCTTC. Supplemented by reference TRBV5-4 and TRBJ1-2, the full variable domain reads ETGVTQSPTHLIKTRGQQVTLRCSSQSGHNTVSWYQQALGQGPQFIFQYYREEENGRGNFPPRFSGLQFPNYSSELNVNALELDDSALYLCASSLTENYGYTFGSGTRLTVV.

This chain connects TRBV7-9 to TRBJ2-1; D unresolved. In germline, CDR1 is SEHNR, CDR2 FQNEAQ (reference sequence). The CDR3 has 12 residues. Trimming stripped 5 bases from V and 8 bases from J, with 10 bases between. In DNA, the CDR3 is TGTGCCAGCAGCCGAAGTTTGGATGAGCAGTTCTTC. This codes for CASSRSLDEQFF.

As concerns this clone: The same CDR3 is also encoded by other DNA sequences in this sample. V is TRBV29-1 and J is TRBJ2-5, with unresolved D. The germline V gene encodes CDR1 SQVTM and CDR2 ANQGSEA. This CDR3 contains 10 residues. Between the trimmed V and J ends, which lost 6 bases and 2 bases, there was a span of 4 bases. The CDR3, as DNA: TGCAGCGTAGGACAAGAGACCCAGTACTTC. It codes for CSVGQETQYF.

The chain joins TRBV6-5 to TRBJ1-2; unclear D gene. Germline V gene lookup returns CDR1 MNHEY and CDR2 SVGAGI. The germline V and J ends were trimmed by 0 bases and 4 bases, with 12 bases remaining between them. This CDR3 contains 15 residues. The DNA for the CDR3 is TGTGCCAGCAGTTACTCCGCAGAGCTTTTCTATGGCTACACCTTC. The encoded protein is CASSYSAELFYGYTF.

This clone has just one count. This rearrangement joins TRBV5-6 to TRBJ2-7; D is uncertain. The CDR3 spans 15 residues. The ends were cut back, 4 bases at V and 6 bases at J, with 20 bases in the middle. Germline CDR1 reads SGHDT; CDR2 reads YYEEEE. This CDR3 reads CASSPDRAIPGEQYF. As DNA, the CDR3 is TGTGCCAGCAGCCCTGACCGAGCCATCCCGGGCGAGCAGTACTTC.